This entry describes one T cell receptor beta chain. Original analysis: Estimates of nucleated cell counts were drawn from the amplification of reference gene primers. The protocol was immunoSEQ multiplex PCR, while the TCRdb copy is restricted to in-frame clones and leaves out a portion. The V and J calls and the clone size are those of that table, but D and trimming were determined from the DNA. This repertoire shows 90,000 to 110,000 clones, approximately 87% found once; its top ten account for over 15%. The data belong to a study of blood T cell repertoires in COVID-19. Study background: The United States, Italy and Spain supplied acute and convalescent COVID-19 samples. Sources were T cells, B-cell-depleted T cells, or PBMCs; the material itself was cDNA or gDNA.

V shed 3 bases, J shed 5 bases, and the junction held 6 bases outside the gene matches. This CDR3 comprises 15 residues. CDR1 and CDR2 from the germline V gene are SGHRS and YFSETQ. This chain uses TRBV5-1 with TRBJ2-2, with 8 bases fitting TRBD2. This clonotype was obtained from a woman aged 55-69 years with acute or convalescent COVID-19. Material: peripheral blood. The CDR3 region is CASSSAGGGTGELFF. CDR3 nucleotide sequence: TGCGCCAGCAGCTCGGCGGGGGGCGGGACCGGGGAGCTGTTTTTT. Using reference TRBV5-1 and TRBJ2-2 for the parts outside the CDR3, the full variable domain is KAGVTQTPRYLIKTRGQQVTLSCSPISGHRSVSWYQQTPGQGLQFLFEYFSETQRNKGNFPGRFSGRQFSNSRSEMNVSTLELGDSALYLCASSSAGGGTGELFFGEGSRLTVL.